The 31 T cell receptor beta chains in this list originate from one sample, sequenced in a study of blood T cell repertoires in COVID-19. Produced via immunoSEQ multiplex PCR; TCRdb's table is partial and in-frame only. The sample records over 200,000 clones, around nine tenths being singletons. The sample taken for sequencing was peripheral blood. These receptors were obtained from a man in his fifties or sixties who had recovered from COVID-19.

V usage is TRBV5-1 and J usage is TRBJ2-7, with TRBD1 as a possible D gene (6 bases). Trimming pared 5 bases from V and 4 bases from J, leaving 10 bases between. This CDR3 comprises 12 residues. Germline V lookup: CDR1 SGHRS, CDR2 YFSETQ. The CDR3 sequence is CASRQDSYEQYF. Here the CDR3 DNA reads TGCGCCAGCAGGCAGGACAGTTACGAGCAGTACTTC.

The rearrangement uses TRBV7-3 and TRBJ1-1; tentatively, D is TRBD1 (5 bases). Per the germline V gene, CDR1 is SGHTA and CDR2 is FQGTGA. V was clipped by 2 bases and J by 1 base, with 8 bases between them. The CDR3 length is 14 residues. CDR3 loop: CASSLQGSNTEAFF. CDR3 sequence (DNA): TGTGCCAGCAGCTTACAGGGATCGAACACTGAAGCTTTCTTT.

The chain couples TRBV5-1 to TRBJ2-7; D may be TRBD1 (6 bases). CDR3 size: 14 residues. V was shortened by 0 bases and J by 2 bases, with 9 bases between the two germline ends. CDR1 and CDR2 (germline): SGHRS, YFSETQ. CDR3 protein: CASSLGGPPYEQYF. As DNA, the CDR3 is TGCGCCAGCAGCTTGGGGGGGCCACCCTACGAGCAGTACTTC.

The rearrangement uses TRBV7-2 and TRBJ1-1; 7 nucleotides align to TRBD1. V shed 1 base, J shed 5 bases, and the junction held 7 bases outside the gene matches. The CDR3 sequence is 15 residues long. CDR1 and CDR2 from the germline V gene are SGHTA and FQGNSA. The CDR3 nucleotides read TGTGCCAGCAGCTTAGGCGGCAGGGGGGAAACTGAAGCTTTCTTT. Its translation is CASSLGGRGETEAFF.

The chain employs TRBV27 and TRBJ2-3; 15 positions agree with TRBD2. The CDR3 has 23 residues. Trimming took 4 bases from V and 3 from J; bases not matched to a gene: 23. The germline V gene has CDR1 MNHEY and CDR2 SMNVEV (reference sequence). This chain's CDR3 is CASSSRTSGRGLISPRTTDTQYF. Written as DNA, the CDR3 is TGTGCCAGCAGTTCCCGGACTAGCGGGAGGGGATTAATCTCCCCCCGTACTACAGATACGCAGTATTTT.

This clone has only one observation. The chain combines TRBV6-5 with TRBJ2-7; D might be TRBD1 (6 bases). The ends were cut back, 0 bases at V and 4 bases at J, with 7 bases in the middle. The CDR3 runs 13 residues. Germline loops: CDR1 MNHEY, CDR2 SVGAGI. In nucleotides, the CDR3 is TGTGCCAGCAGTTACTCGGGGGCGTACGAGCAGTACTTC. This sequence encodes CASSYSGAYEQYF.

The chain joins TRBV27 to TRBJ2-5; TRBD1 matches at 12 bases. J was trimmed by 5 bases and V by 3 bases; bases with no gene match: 4. Germline V lookup: CDR1 MNHEY, CDR2 SMNVEV (reference sequence). This CDR3 contains 15 residues. CDR3 nucleotides: TGTGCCAGCAGTTTTACCGGGACAGGGGGCGAGACCCAGTACTTC. It specifies CASSFTGTGGETQYF.

V is TRBV28 and J is TRBJ2-5; 10 nucleotides line up with TRBD2. The V gene end was trimmed by 6 bases and the J gene end by 5 bases; junction bases not matched to a gene: 12. CDR1 and CDR2 (germline): MDHEN, SYDVKM. This CDR3 has 16 amino acids. CDR3 amino acids: CASREWTSGAGETQYF. DNA for the CDR3: TGTGCCAGCAGAGAGTGGACTAGCGGAGCTGGGGAGACCCAGTACTTC.

This clone has only a few counts. The chain combines TRBV5-4 with TRBJ2-2; 7 bases agree with TRBD1. This CDR3 comprises 12 residues. CDR1 and CDR2 (germline): SGHNT, YYREEE (reference sequence). The V segment lost 6 bases and the J segment 5 bases; nucleotides outside the gene matches: 1. CDR3 protein: CASTGGTGELFF. For the CDR3, the DNA is TGTGCCAGCACAGGGGGTACCGGGGAGCTGTTTTTT.

The genes are TRBV18 and TRBJ2-5; TRBD2 might be the D (5 bases). Trimming took off 1 base at V and 5 bases at J, with 11 bases between the two ends. Germline CDR1 is KGHSH and CDR2 is LQKENI. CDR3 length: 14 residues. The DNA of the CDR3 is TGTGCCAGCTCACCACGCGATCGAGGGGAGACCCAGTACTTC. The encoded protein is CASSPRDRGETQYF.

The chain combines TRBV30 with TRBJ2-3, with 9 positions matching TRBD1. The CDR3 runs 14 residues. Germline CDR1 GTSNPN, CDR2 SVGIG (reference sequence). The V gene end was trimmed by 3 bases and the J gene end by 1 base; junction bases not matched to a gene: 2. The CDR3 is CAWSRDRGTDTQYF. CDR3 DNA: TGTGCCTGGAGCCGGGACAGGGGCACAGATACGCAGTATTTT. The full variable domain, completed using reference TRBV30 and TRBJ2-3, is SQTIHQWPATLVQPVGSPLSLECTVEGTSNPNLYWYRQAAGRGLQLLFYSVGIGQISSEVPQNLSASRPQDRQFILSSKKLLLSDSGFYLCAWSRDRGTDTQYFGPGTRLTVL.

The chain carries TRBV30 and TRBJ2-1; weak D call: TRBD1 (6 bases). V shed 5 bases and J shed 9 bases, with 17 bases lying between them. Germline CDR1 and CDR2: GTSNPN and SVGIG (reference sequence). The CDR3 spans 13 residues. The CDR3 reads CAWFRVGGSEQFF. The CDR3 coding sequence is TGTGCCTGGTTCCGGGTTGGGGGCAGTGAGCAGTTCTTC. The complete variable domain, with remaining parts taken from reference TRBV30 and TRBJ2-1, reads SQTIHQWPATLVQPVGSPLSLECTVEGTSNPNLYWYRQAAGRGLQLLFYSVGIGQISSEVPQNLSASRPQDRQFILSSKKLLLSDSGFYLCAWFRVGGSEQFFGPGTRLTVL.

The genes are TRBV4-2 and TRBJ2-3; the match to TRBD2 covers 7 bases. Unmatched junction bases numbered 13, after V lost 5 bases and J lost 5 bases. Germline values: CDR1 LGHNA, CDR2 YNFKEQ. The CDR3 consists of 16 residues. The DNA of the CDR3 is TGTGCCAGCAGCTTCGCGGAGCGGGGTCAGGGAGATACGCAGTATTTT. Protein: CASSFAERGQGDTQYF.

This sequence joins TRBV3-1 (or the pseudogene TRBV3-2) and TRBJ2-7; D is perhaps TRBD2 (5 bases). CDR1 and CDR2 from the germline V gene are LGHDT and YNNKEL (reference sequence). V lost 7 bases and J lost 1, with 11 bases in between. CDR3 size: 13 residues. The CDR3: CASTPSGSYEQYF. DNA for the CDR3: TGTGCCAGCACCCCGAGCGGATCCTACGAGCAGTACTTC.

J is TRBJ1-2 and V is TRBV28; D is possibly TRBD1 (5 bases). CDR1 is MDHEN, CDR2 SYDVKM, per germline. V dropped 6 bases and J dropped 3 bases, with 14 bases sitting between them. The CDR3 is 14 residues long. CDR3 residues: CASRELGGDYGYTF. DNA for the CDR3: TGTGCCAGCAGAGAACTCGGGGGGGACTATGGCTACACCTTC.

The V and J genes are TRBV6-2 or TRBV6-3 and TRBJ2-5; a possible D gene is TRBD1 (6 bases). Germline values: CDR1 MNHEY, CDR2 SVGEGT. The CDR3 is 14 residues long. The germline V and J ends were trimmed by 0 bases and 2 bases, with 7 bases remaining between them. Written as DNA, the CDR3 is TGTGCCAGCAGTTACTCTGGGACACAAGAGACCCAGTACTTC. Protein: CASSYSGTQETQYF.

V usage is TRBV12-3 or TRBV12-4 and J usage is TRBJ2-3, with 10 bases matching TRBD2. V lost 2 bases and J lost 14; bases outside the gene matches: 7. CDR3 length equals 13 residues. The CDR3 here is CASSLPGTSARYF. Here the CDR3 DNA reads TGTGCCAGCAGTTTACCCGGGACTAGCGCGAGGTATTTT.

The chain uses TRBV5-1 and TRBJ2-7, with TRBD1 as a possible D gene (6 bases). CDR3 length: 12 residues. V was pared by 5 bases and J by 4 bases, with 10 bases between. Germline V lookup: CDR1 SGHRS, CDR2 YFSETQ. The CDR3 bases are TGCGCCAGCAGACCCGACAGGTACGAGCAGTACTTC. This codes for CASRPDRYEQYF.

The V gene is TRBV21-1, the J gene TRBJ2-7; TRBD1 reflects the table's D call only, with no check against the DNA. TRBV21-1 is annotated as a pseudogene. The CDR3 is made up of 17 amino acids. In DNA, the CDR3 is TGTGCCAGCAGCAGAAATTTAGGGACAGGGGATCCCTACGAGCAGTACTTC. Translation: CASSRNLGTGDPYEQYF.

The V gene is TRBV19, the J gene TRBJ2-1; 12 bases map to TRBD1. Germline V CDR1 and CDR2: LNHDA, SQIVND (reference sequence). CDR3 length: 17 residues. V shed 7 bases, J shed 6 bases, and the junction held 13 bases outside the gene matches. CDR3 sequence (DNA): TGTGCCAGTACCGCCGGGACAGGGGGCGCTTTATCCAATGAGCAGTTCTTC. Protein: CASTAGTGGALSNEQFF.

This clone was found once. The genes are TRBV3-1 (or the pseudogene TRBV3-2) and TRBJ2-1; TRBD1 matches 7 bases. V dropped 4 bases and J dropped 6; count of bases not matched to a gene: 3. The V gene's germline CDR1 is LGHDT and CDR2 YNNKEL (reference sequence). The CDR3 runs to 13 residues. CDR3 sequence reads: CASSLSGGNEQFF. The CDR3 DNA follows: TGTGCCAGCAGCCTTTCAGGGGGCAATGAGCAGTTCTTC.

The V and J genes are TRBV9 and TRBJ1-2; TRBD1 is a possible D gene (6 bases). Trimming took 0 bases from V and 5 from J, leaving 11 bases between them. CDR1 and CDR2 (germline): SGDLS, YYNGEE. The CDR3 extends over 14 amino acids. The CDR3: CASSVEGRGYGYTF. CDR3 DNA: TGTGCCAGCAGCGTAGAGGGCAGGGGTTATGGCTACACCTTC.

The chain employs TRBV7-2 and TRBJ1-5; D ambiguous. Germline V gene data show CDR1 as SGHTA and CDR2 as FQGNSA. This CDR3 has 13 amino acids. The V gene lost 5 bases and the J gene lost 7 bases, with 12 bases spanning the gap. In nucleotides, the CDR3 is TGTGCCAGCAGCCCTAGTAAGAAGCAGCCCCAGCATTTT. It translates to CASSPSKKQPQHF.

This clone was seen a single time. The chain is built from TRBV19 and TRBJ2-1; 12 bases are shared with TRBD2. The CDR3 has 15 residues. Germline V gene sequence: CDR1 LNHDA, CDR2 SQIVND (reference sequence). The V gene end was trimmed by 6 bases and the J gene end by 9 bases; junction bases not matched to a gene: 9. DNA of the CDR3: TGTGCCAGTAGCACCTCTAGCGGGAGGGGGACTGAGCAGTTCTTC. Amino acid sequence: CASSTSSGRGTEQFF.

The V and J genes are TRBV6-5 and TRBJ2-1; D is undetermined. Per germline, CDR1 MNHEY and CDR2 SVGAGI. CDR3 length: 12 residues. V shed 5 bases and J shed 9 bases, with 11 bases lying between them. CDR3 region: CASSPRAGEQFF. As DNA, the CDR3 is TGTGCCAGCAGTCCTAGAGCTGGTGAGCAGTTCTTC.

The V and J genes are TRBV12-3 or TRBV12-4 and TRBJ1-2; tentatively, D is TRBD1 (5 bases). Trimming stripped 2 bases from V and 4 bases from J, with 8 bases between. The CDR3 loop spans 13 amino acids. The DNA of the CDR3 is TGTGCCAGCAGTTTACGGGGGAGCTATGGCTACACCTTC. This encodes CASSLRGSYGYTF.

The chain uses TRBV4-1 and TRBJ2-2; D may be TRBD1 (6 bases). Germline CDR1 is MGHRA and CDR2 is YSYEKL. Trimming pared 3 bases from V and 0 bases from J, leaving 11 bases between. This CDR3 comprises 16 residues. The CDR3, as DNA: TGCGCCAGCAGCCAGGTCCAGGGGACGAACACCGGGGAGCTGTTTTTT. Its protein is CASSQVQGTNTGELFF.

This clone was observed a single time. V is TRBV5-5 and J is TRBJ2-3; 7 positions agree with TRBD2. CDR3 length: 15 residues. After removal of 4 bases from V and 4 bases from J, the junction contained 9 bases not matched to a gene. Looked up from germline, CDR1 is SGHKS and CDR2 is YYEKEE (reference sequence). The CDR3 region has the DNA TGTGCCAGCAGCCCGTGGGAGGGGATGGCAGATACGCAGTATTTT. Its translation: CASSPWEGMADTQYF.

The chain recombines TRBV11-3 with TRBJ2-3; tentative D call: TRBD1 (6 bases). Deletions cut 1 base from V and 0 bases from J, with 17 bases between. This CDR3 spans 18 amino acids. The germline CDR1 and CDR2 sequences are SGHNT and YENEEA. The chain's CDR3 is CASSLGGQGTSSTDTQYF. The CDR3 nucleotides read TGTGCCAGCAGCTTAGGTGGTCAGGGGACCTCTAGCACAGATACGCAGTATTTT.

The chain carries TRBV7-3 and TRBJ2-1; TRBD2 aligns across 9 bases. CDR1 is SGHTA, CDR2 FQGTGA, per germline. Unmatched junction bases numbered 7, after V lost 8 bases and J lost 5 bases. The CDR3 has 14 amino acids. CDR3 nucleotides: TGTGCCAGCGGGGCGGGAGGGCCGAACAATGAGCAGTTCTTC. It specifies CASGAGGPNNEQFF.

Points on this clone: Other nucleotide sequences in the sample specify the same CDR3. The chain recombines TRBV27 with TRBJ2-5; 7 positions match TRBD1. Germline loops: CDR1 MNHEY, CDR2 SMNVEV (reference sequence). The CDR3 totals 13 residues. Trimming took 6 bases from V and 2 from J; bases not matched to a gene: 3. The CDR3 sequence: CASSRDRQETQYF. CDR3 nucleotides: TGTGCCAGCAGCCGGGACAGACAAGAGACCCAGTACTTC.